This T cell receptor (beta chain) was recovered during a study of T cell responses to AZD1222 COVID-19 vaccine. Study observations and caveats: Spike as a whole was targeted by vaccine-associated CD4 TCRs, dominant at 160-218 and 743-854.

Repertoires were generated with immunoSEQ multiplex PCR, while TCRdb's copy carries only in-frame clones and drops some. This sample has 150,000 or so clones; around 93% occur once, and the top ten carry under 2%. The CDR3 contains 14 residues. The V end was cut by 3 bases, the J end by 5 bases, with 16 bases between. CDR1 is DFQATT and CDR2 is SNEGSKA in the germline V gene (reference sequence). This clone appeared a single time. The antigen is not known. Sequences were derived from peripheral blood, sampled on day 0 of AZD1222 vaccination. This chain links TRBV20-1 with TRBJ1-1, with D uncertain. The sequence was obtained from an adult in good health. The CDR3 DNA sequence: TGCAGTGCTAGTCCGCCAGGCAGTCGGACTGAAGCTTTCTTT. It specifies CSASPPGSRTEAFF.